The rows below give T cell receptor beta chains drawn from one sample of a study of molecular identifiers for immune sequencing clone quantification. TCRdb re-called the PCR reads with MiXCR, one entry per CDR3 protein. The data show tens of thousands of distinct CDR3 sequences, with roughly 21% seen just once and 1.1% held by the top ten. The sequenced sample was naive CD8+ T cells from blood, with Jurkat cell RNA spiked in. The source is a human donor in good health. Some libraries in this study had Jurkat cell RNA spiked in. Both conserved end residues are part of each CDR3. Each record gives: D gene, clone size, J gene, V gene, CDR3 protein, CDR3 DNA. D genes are given only for firm matches. The listing skips clone size in some rows; elsewhere it reads once, few, many or a size class.

>TRBD2|few|TRBJ2-1|TRBV29-1
CSVEGLAGVEQFF
TGCAGCGTTGAAGGACTAGCGGGAGTTGAGCAGTTCTTC
>-|many|TRBJ2-5|TRBV11-2
CASSARPVQETQYF
TGTGCCAGCAGCGCTCGCCCGGTCCAAGAGACCCAGTACTTC
>TRBD2|many|TRBJ2-2|TRBV20-1
CSARGLAGGPTGELFF
TGCAGTGCTAGGGGACTAGCGGGAGGGCCGACCGGGGAGCTGTTTTTT
>-|few|TRBJ2-4|TRBV6-6
CASSRSGGAKNIQYF
TGTGCCAGCAGTCGCTCTGGGGGGGCCAAAAACATTCAGTACTTC
>-|-|TRBJ2-7|TRBV13
CASSLGSGLIYEQYF
TGTGCCAGCAGCTTAGGCAGCGGGCTGATTTACGAGCAGTACTTC
>-|many|TRBJ2-7|TRBV2
CASSEAVGYEQYF
TGTGCCAGCAGTGAAGCAGTCGGATACGAGCAGTACTTC
>TRBD2|few|TRBJ2-1|TRBV24-1
CATSDPRLAGAYNEQFF
TGTGCCACCAGTGACCCACGACTAGCGGGAGCTTACAATGAGCAGTTCTTC
>TRBD2|many|TRBJ2-7|TRBV5-1
CASSARGAYEQYF
TGCGCCAGCAGCGCGCGGGGGGCCTACGAGCAGTACTTC
>-|few|TRBJ1-2|TRBV29-1
CSVNRAYGYTF
TGCAGCGTGAACAGGGCTTATGGCTACACCTTC
>-|many|TRBJ1-6|TRBV16
CASSQMGENSPLHF
TGTGCCAGCAGCCAAATGGGGGAGAATTCACCCCTCCACTTT
>-|-|TRBJ2-7|TRBV14
CASSQPLSDEQYF
TGTGCCAGCAGCCAACCCCTTTCTGACGAGCAGTACTTC
>-|-|TRBJ2-2|TRBV15
CATSPQAIGFTGELFF
TGTGCCACCAGCCCCCAGGCAATAGGGTTCACCGGGGAGCTGTTTTTT
>-|few|TRBJ1-6|TRBV4-3
CASSHWTELNNSPLHF
TGCGCCAGCAGCCACTGGACAGAACTGAATAATTCACCCCTCCACTTT
>-|-|TRBJ2-7|TRBV27
CASSNRVGLNEQYF
TGTGCCAGCAGTAACCGGGTAGGTCTCAACGAGCAGTACTTC
>-|few|TRBJ2-3|TRBV2
CASSGFLITDRLNTDTQYF
TGTGCCAGCAGTGGCTTTCTTATAACTGACAGGCTAAACACAGATACGCAGTATTTT
>TRBD1|many|TRBJ2-1|TRBV2
CATVRRQGAKDSSYNEQFF
TGTGCCACGGTACGACGGCAGGGGGCCAAAGACAGCTCCTACAATGAGCAGTTCTTC
>TRBD1|-|TRBJ2-7|TRBV4-3
CASSQDGTGDPLEQYF
TGCGCCAGCAGCCAAGACGGGACAGGGGACCCCCTCGAGCAGTACTTC
>TRBD2|-|TRBJ2-3|TRBV4-3
CASSQEVLAGTDTQYF
TGCGCCAGCAGCCAAGAGGTACTAGCGGGCACAGATACGCAGTATTTT
>TRBD1|many|TRBJ2-7|TRBV7-9
CATKGQGDYEQYF
TGTGCCACTAAGGGACAGGGTGATTACGAGCAGTACTTC
>-|many|TRBJ2-1|TRBV4-3
CASSRASEYNEQFF
TGCGCCAGCAGCCGCGCTAGCGAGTACAATGAGCAGTTCTTC
>-|many|TRBJ2-5|TRBV7-9
CASSPSNQETQYF
TGTGCCAGCAGTCCCTCAAACCAAGAGACCCAGTACTTC
>-|many|TRBJ1-6|TRBV28
CASSFIGDSPLHF
TGTGCCAGCAGTTTTATAGGCGATTCACCCCTCCACTTT
>-|-|TRBJ2-3|TRBV7-9
CASSSYTDTRYF
TGTGCCAGCAGCAGCTACACAGATACGCGGTATTTT
>-|-|TRBJ2-2|TRBV2
CASSIRDSGTGELFF
TGTGCCAGCAGTATACGGGACAGCGGGACCGGGGAGCTGTTTTTT
>-|many|TRBJ2-3|TRBV11-2
CASSARGTEPTDTQYF
TGTGCCAGCAGCGCGCGCGGGACGGAGCCTACAGATACGCAGTATTTT
>TRBD1|many|TRBJ2-3|TRBV7-9
CASSSPLDRVSTDTQYF
TGTGCCAGCAGCTCTCCCCTGGACAGGGTTAGCACAGATACGCAGTATTTT
>-|-|TRBJ2-1|TRBV12-3/TRBV12-4
CASRSNNEQFF
TGTGCCAGCAGATCGAACAATGAGCAGTTCTTC
>TRBD2|many|TRBJ2-7|TRBV6-1
CASSGPGRGGYEQYF
TGTGCCAGCAGTGGGCCGGGACGGGGGGGCTACGAGCAGTACTTC
>-|few|TRBJ1-1|TRBV19
CASREIPGDTEAFF
TGTGCCAGTAGGGAGATCCCGGGGGACACTGAAGCTTTCTTT
>TRBD1|many|TRBJ1-5|TRBV4-1
CASSPTDRGNQPQHF
TGCGCCAGCAGCCCGACGGACAGGGGCAATCAGCCCCAGCATTTT
>-|-|TRBJ1-1|TRBV4-3
CASSHRKGPTEAFF
TGCGCCAGCAGCCATAGGAAGGGTCCCACTGAAGCTTTCTTT
>TRBD2|-|TRBJ2-1|TRBV9
CASSVGLAGDGKEQFF
TGTGCCAGCAGCGTAGGGCTAGCGGGGGACGGGAAGGAGCAGTTCTTC
>-|-|TRBJ2-1|TRBV6-6
CASSSTSFVGDEQFF
TGTGCCAGCAGTTCGACTAGTTTCGTCGGGGATGAGCAGTTCTTC
>TRBD2|many|TRBJ2-7|TRBV7-9
CASSSSLAGGVSSYEQYF
TGTGCCAGCAGCTCCTCCCTAGCGGGGGGGGTTAGCTCCTACGAGCAGTACTTC
>-|many|TRBJ2-7|TRBV12-5
CASGLVRSWLEQYF
TGTGCTAGTGGTTTGGTACGGTCGTGGCTCGAGCAGTACTTC
>TRBD1|few|TRBJ1-5|TRBV27
CATSNRGGNQPQHF
TGTGCCACTTCCAACAGGGGAGGGAATCAGCCCCAGCATTTT
>TRBD2|few|TRBJ2-7|TRBV2
CASRLSASGLNYEQYF
TGTGCCAGCAGACTTTCGGCTAGCGGGCTTAACTACGAGCAGTACTTC
>TRBD2|-|TRBJ2-7|TRBV5-1
CASSLVVLAGAPFSYEQYF
TGCGCCAGCAGCTTGGTTGTACTAGCGGGAGCACCATTCTCCTACGAGCAGTACTTC
>TRBD1|-|TRBJ1-1|TRBV20-1
CSANPTGKETEAFF
TGCAGTGCTAACCCGACAGGGAAAGAGACTGAAGCTTTCTTT
>-|-|TRBJ2-3|TRBV27
CVSSLVESRTDTQYF
TGTGTCAGCAGTTTAGTGGAGAGCCGCACAGATACGCAGTATTTT
>TRBD1|few|TRBJ2-7|TRBV4-1
CASSQDEISGGTYEQYF
TGCGCCAGCAGCCAAGATGAAATCTCAGGGGGAACCTACGAGCAGTACTTC
>-|many|TRBJ1-5|TRBV12-5
CASAPPGQFNSNQPQHF
TGTGCTAGTGCCCCCCCCGGACAGTTCAATAGCAATCAGCCCCAGCATTTT
>TRBD1|-|TRBJ2-1|TRBV20-1
CSASPGQGVNEQFF
TGCAGTGCTAGCCCAGGACAGGGGGTGAATGAGCAGTTCTTC
>-|few|TRBJ2-5|TRBV5-6
CASSPGTSERGTQYF
TGTGCCAGCAGCCCCGGGACATCTGAACGGGGGACCCAGTACTTC
>TRBD2|many|TRBJ2-3|TRBV7-9
CASSGLASDTQYF
TGTGCCAGCAGCGGACTAGCGTCAGATACGCAGTATTTT
>-|-|TRBJ1-1|TRBV6-2/TRBV6-3
CASTIMKDTEAFF
TGCGCCAGCACTATTATGAAGGACACTGAAGCTTTCTTT
>-|-|TRBJ2-7|TRBV28
CASSSDTQFGSYEQYF
TGTGCCAGCAGTTCGGACACTCAGTTCGGGTCCTACGAGCAGTACTTC
>-|few|TRBJ1-5|TRBV7-9
CASSQGARQPQHF
TGTGCCAGCTCCCAGGGCGCGAGGCAGCCCCAGCATTTT
>TRBD2|many|TRBJ2-3|TRBV18
CASSPSAGGLGTDTQYF
TGTGCCAGCTCACCCTCAGCGGGGGGCCTTGGCACAGATACGCAGTATTTT
>-|many|TRBJ2-1|TRBV4-3
CASSQDANLHGEQFF
TGCGCCAGCAGCCAAGACGCTAATTTGCACGGTGAGCAGTTCTTC
>TRBD2|-|TRBJ2-1|TRBV12-3/TRBV12-4
CAAGRSYNEQFF
TGTGCAGCGGGGAGATCCTACAATGAGCAGTTCTTC
>TRBD2|-|TRBJ2-7|TRBV6-6
CASSPRDGGYEQYF
TGTGCCAGCAGTCCTCGCGACGGGGGGTACGAGCAGTACTTC
>-|few|TRBJ2-1|TRBV6-2/TRBV6-3
CASSYGAYNEQFF
TGTGCCAGCAGTTACGGCGCCTACAATGAGCAGTTCTTC